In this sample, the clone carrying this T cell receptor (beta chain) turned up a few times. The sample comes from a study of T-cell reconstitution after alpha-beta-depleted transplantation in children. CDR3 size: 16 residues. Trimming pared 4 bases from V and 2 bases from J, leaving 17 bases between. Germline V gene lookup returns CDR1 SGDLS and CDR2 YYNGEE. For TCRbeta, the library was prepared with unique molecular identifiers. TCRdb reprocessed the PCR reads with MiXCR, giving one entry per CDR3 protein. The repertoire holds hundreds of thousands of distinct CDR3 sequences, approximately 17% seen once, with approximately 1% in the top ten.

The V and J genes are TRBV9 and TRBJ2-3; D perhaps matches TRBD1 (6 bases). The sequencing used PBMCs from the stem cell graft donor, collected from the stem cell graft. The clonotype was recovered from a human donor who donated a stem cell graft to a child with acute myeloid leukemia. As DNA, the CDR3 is TGTGCCAGCAGCCCCCAGCAGGACAGCTTCACAGATACGCAGTATTTT. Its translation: CASSPQQDSFTDTQYF.